This T cell receptor beta chain was captured in a study of blood T cell repertoires in COVID-19 (dated by TCRdb to the early 2020s). Concerning the study at large: Samples from collaborators originated in the United States, Italy and Spain and spanned both the acute and convalescent phases of COVID-19. Where available, HLA class I and class II types were taken from metadata supplied by the sample provider and were not determined by assay-based typing. The dataset comprised deeply sampled blood TCRbeta repertoires from subjects exposed to, actively infected with, or recovered from COVID-19. A freely available public database, intended as a resource for researchers studying the immune response to SARS-CoV-2, is where the repertoires were released. Samples came from the ongoing ImmuneRACE study (first 160 participants) plus 1,254 subjects from 6 global collaborators. Nearly every sample came with metadata listing a de-identified subject ID, COVID-19 status, age in years and sex. The material from the prospective study consisted of cDNA or gDNA derived from T cells, B-cell-depleted T cells, or PBMCs.

General findings and caveats noted by the study authors: The quantity of clinical and demographic metadata differed by source and by participant and was supplied without curation.

Details on this clone: Its cognate antigen has yet to be identified. The record has no base qualities; no much larger clone is one base away.

One collaborating source in Seattle enrolled patients during active infection and followed them longitudinally through the course of disease. Whole blood was collected in K2EDTA tubes by collaborating institutions according to the institutions' own protocols. For TCRbeta analysis, collaborator samples were shipped as frozen whole blood, as isolated PBMCs, or as DNA extracted from either sample type. The germline V gene supplies CDR1 SGHAT and CDR2 FQNNGV. The junction carries 8 bases between V and J, which are trimmed by 3 bases and 5 bases respectively. Counted from cysteine to phenylalanine, this CDR3 has 12 amino acids. Left in the record is the CDR3 DNA by itself, 36 bases read in frame from the first base. TCRbeta CDR3 regions were amplified from genomic DNA using the immunoSEQ Assay, a bias-controlled multiplex PCR. On the authors' methods: Within the assay, amplification of reference gene primers was used to estimate how many nucleated cells each sample contained. To quantify the absolute abundance of each unique TCRbeta CDR3 rearrangement, sequence reads were collapsed and filtered. For each sample, productive Simpson clonality was calculated as the square root of Simpson's diversity index across productive rearrangements. Sourced from immuneACCESS, this table was stored by TCRdb with only in-frame sequences that have V and J called. A share of the clones is absent; for the studies checked, an unresolved V gene accounts for under half, and the remainder has no known explanation. The D gene and trimming were derived from the DNA, and the V and J assignments and clone size from that table. The sample table holds 150,000 or so clones, of which over 75% were seen once. The ten top clones hold around an eighth of the sample.

The sequence joins TRBV11-2 to TRBJ2-7; a confident D gene designation cannot be given. Sequenced input: peripheral blood. This sequence was found in a man aged 18 to 35 with COVID-19, enrolled during active disease. At the DNA level, the sequence is TGTGCCAGCAGCTTCGACACCCACGAGCAGTACTTC. This translates into CASSFDTHEQYF. With all but the CDR3 taken from the reference TRBV11-2 and TRBJ2-7 genes, the full variable domain is: EAGVAQSPRYKIIEKRQSVAFWCNPISGHATLYWYQQILGQGPKLLIQFQNNGVVDDSQLPKDRFSAERLKGVDSTLKIQPAKLEDSAVYLCASSFDTHEQYFGPGTRLTVT.